This T cell receptor (beta chain) was recovered during a study of Graves' ophthalmopathy and Graves' hyperthyroidism (dated by TCRdb to 2017 to 2018). Regarding the research as a whole: Hyperthyroidism was considered stable if no progression to ophthalmopathy occurred within 18 months of follow-up. In total, 135 blood samples were TCR-sequenced: approximately 42 ophthalmopathy, roughly 77 hyperthyroidism and about 17 hyperthyroidism-to-ophthalmopathy patients. To tell Graves' ophthalmopathy apart from Graves' hyperthyroidism, and to predict which patients would progress to ophthalmopathy, the study relied on TCR beta repertoire signatures. In over five hyperthyroidism patients, T-cell repertoires of thyroid tissue and blood were compared. To explore V-J signatures that distinguish ophthalmopathy from hyperthyroidism, a discovery set of about a hundred patients was enrolled, made up of approximately 45 with ophthalmopathy and around 60 with stable hyperthyroidism. The independent validation cohort included roughly 19 hyperthyroidism patients plus 17 patients who later progressed from hyperthyroidism to ophthalmopathy. Once sampling was done, hyperthyroidism patients were given methimazole at a starting dose of 30 mg daily, while ophthalmopathy patients were given high-dose intravenous methylprednisolone. Beyond this particular receptor, the publication reports: In validation, the model predicted ophthalmopathy progression with 70.59% sensitivity and 72.22% specificity; 12 predicted patients were CT-confirmed with GO in a median of 6.5 months. The 13-signature model separated ophthalmopathy from stable hyperthyroidism with about 86% sensitivity and 81.08% specificity in cross-validation, and 80%/75% in the test set. Sample size was not predetermined statistically, and investigators were not blinded to group allocation. Most expanded thyroid clonotypes with frequency above 0.001 were also detected in blood, suggesting blood repertoires may reflect the thyroid immune response.

The germline V end is reduced by 5 bases and the J end by 10 bases; junction bases left unmatched: 8. The CDR3, cysteine through phenylalanine, is 13 amino acids long. This entry keeps only the CDR3 DNA: 39 bases, framed from base 1. Based on the germline V gene (reference sequence), the CDR1 and CDR2 sequences are SSHAT and FNYEAQ. Patients with hyperthyroidism were aged 18 to 65 years, had been newly diagnosed, and had a disease duration of less than 2 months. Patients were excluded if they had other autoimmune diseases, uncontrolled infections, pregnancy or lactation. Diagnosis relied on clinical symptoms, serum thyroxine, TRAb, thyroid ultrasound and orbital computed tomography. Total RNA was extracted with Trizol reagent and quality-checked on an Agilent 2100 Bioanalyzer. For repertoire sequencing, the TCR beta CDR3 regions were amplified from RNA transcripts. The first round was an RT-PCR using HTBI primers with the Qiagen OneStep RT-PCR kit, and this first round was followed by a second-round multiplex PCR, then size selection and purification. The libraries underwent paired-end sequencing with 100 bp reads on an Illumina HiSeq2000. On the authors' methods: SOAPnuke was used to process the reads, throwing out any read that had adapters, had uncalled bases, had a mean Phred below 15, or lacked an exact constant-primer or identifier match. COPE v1.2.5 was used to merge the high-quality paired reads. Clonotypes were defined as unique nucleotide sequences and were aligned to IMGT TRB V, D and J references using MiTCR v1.1. Analysis was restricted to V-J combinations with a frequency above 0.0001, which covered 99% to 99.2% of repertoires. For each V-J combination, a TCR clonal expansion and chaos score was defined as F50 clonal expansion divided by the chaos observed in the TCRdist matrix. Welch's t-statistics and random forest were used to reduce features to about a dozen V-J combinations, which were fed into a naive Bayes classifier. The Morisita-Horn index was used to measure how similar the thyroid and blood repertoires were. Through fastp at Q25 and MiXCR, TCRdb rebuilt clones from the public reads, retaining in-frame beta chains. All rows with the same CDR3 protein become a single entry with the most common DNA and genes. What appears here as the V and J calls and clone size reflects TCRdb's work, not the paper's. This sample is represented by over a million distinct CDR3 sequences; less than 45% of them were singletons. 8.5% to 14% of the sample belongs to the ten largest clones.

Notes on this clonotype: Its antigen specificity is not known. No much larger clonotype is one base removed from it; base qualities were not supplied.

This sequence was found in an adult man with Graves' hyperthyroidism. The sequence links TRBV7-7 to TRBJ2-7, with 10 bases in between that match TRBD1. What was sequenced was peripheral blood or thyroid tissue (not recorded which). The DNA is TGTGCCAGCAGCACTCGGACAGGGGGTGATCAGTACTTC. It encodes CASSTRTGGDQYF.